This is a list of T cell receptor beta chains from one sample in a study of shared clonotypes between healthy human individuals. Repertoires were generated with immunoSEQ multiplex PCR, while TCRdb's copy carries only in-frame clones and drops some. The table includes about 960,000 clones, 76% detected once. The sample comprised memory CD4+ T cells sorted from blood. The receptors here all came from a man aged 18 to 30 in good health. Both conserved end residues are part of each CDR3. Fields, in order: V gene, J gene, D gene, clone size, CDR3 DNA, CDR3 protein. A D gene is named only where the DNA matches it firmly. Size values are once, few and many counts, or a class for expanded clones, and some rows have none.

TRBV18,TRBJ1-4,TRBD1,-,TGTGCCAGCTCACCTGGGACAGGAAATGAAAAACTGTTTTTT,CASSPGTGNEKLFF
TRBV6-6,TRBJ1-4,-,-,TGTGCCAGCCAAGTGGGGGGCAGTTCTGAAAAACTGTTTTTT,CASQVGGSSEKLFF
TRBV2,TRBJ1-6,TRBD1,-,TGTGCCAGCAGTGAAGCGGGGACAGGGAATTCACCCCTCCACTTT,CASSEAGTGNSPLHF
TRBV10-1,TRBJ1-1,TRBD1,-,TGCGCCAGCAGTGACGGACAGGGGGTTGCTTTCTTT,CASSDGQGVAFF
TRBV4-3,TRBJ2-5,TRBD1,-,TGCGCCAACCTAAAGGGGACAGGAGAGACCCAGTACTTC,CANLKGTGETQYF
TRBV6-1,TRBJ1-5,-,few,TGTGCCAGCAGTGAAGAGGTAGGGCCCCCCCAGCATTTT,CASSEEVGPPQHF
TRBV6-5,TRBJ1-1,-,-,TGTGCCAGCGAACTAGGCACTGAAGCTTTCTTT,CASELGTEAFF
TRBV30,TRBJ2-5,-,few,TGTGCCTGGAGTGTACAACGGTGGGAGACCCAGTACTTC,CAWSVQRWETQYF
TRBV7-9,TRBJ1-6,TRBD1,-,TGTGCCAGCGCCCTCCAATTACAGGGGGCGAATTCACCCCTCCACTTT,CASALQLQGANSPLHF
TRBV18,TRBJ2-7,-,-,TGTGCCAGCTCCGGGATCGGGAGCTCCTACGAGCAGTACTTC,CASSGIGSSYEQYF
TRBV5-3,TRBJ1-5,TRBD1,once,TGTGCCAGAAGCCGCGGGACAGGAGGGGGTCAGCCCCAGCATTTT,CARSRGTGGGQPQHF
TRBV5-1,TRBJ1-4,-,-,TGCGCCAGCAGCGAAAGGTTTGCAACTAATGAAAAACTGTTTTTT,CASSERFATNEKLFF
TRBV6-1,TRBJ1-2,-,-,TGTGCCAGCAGCAGACAGGACTATGGCTACACCTTC,CASSRQDYGYTF
TRBV7-8,TRBJ1-2,-,few,TGTGCCAGCAGCATAGGGGTCTATGGCTACACCTTC,CASSIGVYGYTF
TRBV27,TRBJ1-1,TRBD1,-,TGTGCCAGCAGTCTTAGGACAGGGGGTGGCACTGAAGCTTTCTTT,CASSLRTGGGTEAFF
TRBV6-1,TRBJ2-7,-,-,TGTGCCAGCTTTGGCAGGGGTACCTACGAGCAGTACTTC,CASFGRGTYEQYF